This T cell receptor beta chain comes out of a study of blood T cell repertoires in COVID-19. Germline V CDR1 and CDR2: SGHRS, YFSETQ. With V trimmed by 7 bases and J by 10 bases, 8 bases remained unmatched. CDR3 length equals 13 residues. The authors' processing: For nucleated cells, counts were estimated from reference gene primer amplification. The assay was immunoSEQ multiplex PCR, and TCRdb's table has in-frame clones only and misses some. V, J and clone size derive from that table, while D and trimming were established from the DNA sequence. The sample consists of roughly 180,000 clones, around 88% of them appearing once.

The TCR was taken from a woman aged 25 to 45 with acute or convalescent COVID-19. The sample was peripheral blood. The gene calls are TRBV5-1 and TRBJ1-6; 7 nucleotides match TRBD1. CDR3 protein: CASETGWGSPLHF. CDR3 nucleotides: TGCGCCAGCGAGACAGGGTGGGGATCACCCCTCCACTTT.